A single sample is the source of the 16 T cell receptor beta chains below, sequenced in a study of OX40 agonist ivuxolimab in advanced cancers. Libraries were made using the immunoSEQ multiplex PCR assay. The immuneACCESS repertoire file appears here via TCRdb, limited to in-frame rearrangements. These files lack a portion of the clones; in checked studies, under half of the deficit traces to unresolved V genes, and the cause of the others is not known. In all, the sample holds roughly 87,000 clones, and 75% to 95% of those were seen once. The ten largest clones take up 8.4% of the sample. Sequenced here: CD4+ or CD8+ T cells sorted from blood, sampled in a trial of the OX40 agonist ivuxolimab. The receptor source for this set is an adult with an advanced solid tumor such as melanoma, head and neck, liver or kidney cancer.

The chain recombines TRBV28 with TRBJ1-6, with TRBD1 matching 11 bases. Germline CDR1 MDHEN, CDR2 SYDVKM. The trim removed 8 bases at V and 7 bases at J, leaving 7 bases unmatched. CDR3 size: 15 residues. CDR3 sequence: CASSRDRGINSPLHF. The CDR3 DNA is TGTGCCAGCTCCCGGGACAGGGGGATCAATTCACCCCTCCACTTT.

The rearrangement joins TRBV10-3 to TRBJ2-1, with 12 bases matching TRBD2. Germline CDR1 and CDR2: ENHRY and SYGVKD. V trimming: 2 bases; J trimming: 8 bases; junction bases outside the gene matches: 7. The CDR3 spans 16 residues. The CDR3 protein is CAISEGLAGSIDEQFF. The CDR3 nucleotides are TGTGCCATCAGTGAGGGACTAGCGGGAAGTATCGATGAGCAGTTCTTC.

This rearrangement joins TRBV27 to TRBJ1-5; a possible D gene is TRBD1 (5 bases). The CDR3 runs 15 residues. The V gene lost 2 bases and the J gene lost 5 bases, with 13 bases spanning the gap. Germline V lookup: CDR1 MNHEY, CDR2 SMNVEV (reference sequence). In nucleotides, the CDR3 is TGTGCCAGCAGTTTAGGCTACAGGCCAGATCAGCCCCAGCATTTT. Encoded protein: CASSLGYRPDQPQHF.

Note on this clone: The sample contains more than one DNA sequence encoding this CDR3. This chain connects TRBV19 to TRBJ1-5, with no clear D. The length of the CDR3 is 15 residues. Germline V CDR1 and CDR2: LNHDA, SQIVND (reference sequence). Trimming shortened V by 0 bases and J by 0 bases, and 6 bases separated the two germline ends. As DNA, the CDR3 is TGTGCCAGTAGTATAGACGGAGATAGCAATCAGCCCCAGCATTTT. Encoded protein: CASSIDGDSNQPQHF.

The chain is built from TRBV5-1 and TRBJ1-2; 7 nucleotides agree with TRBD1. CDR3 size: 14 residues. Germline V gives CDR1 SGHRS, CDR2 YFSETQ. Trimming at V came to 7 bases and at J to 4 bases, leaving 10 bases not matched to a gene. This chain's CDR3 is CASRFEGASYGYTF. CDR3 coding DNA: TGCGCCAGCCGGTTTGAGGGGGCCTCCTATGGCTACACCTTC.

Worth noting for this clone: At the DNA level, this CDR3 is encoded by other sequences in the same sample as well. The chain uses TRBV9 and TRBJ1-2; D is undetermined. The V gene lost 0 bases and the J gene lost 3 bases, with 6 bases spanning the gap. The CDR3 runs 13 residues. CDR1 SGDLS and CDR2 YYNGEE come from the germline V gene. The DNA of the CDR3 is TGTGCCAGCAGCGTAGGGCAGGACTATGGCTACACCTTC. It codes for CASSVGQDYGYTF.

The gene calls are TRBV7-9 and TRBJ2-1; TRBD2 aligns across 9 bases. With 1 base clipped from V and 7 bases from J, the junction kept 5 bases outside the gene matches. The CDR3 is 15 amino acids. Germline-derived CDR1 and CDR2 are SEHNR and FQNEAQ (reference sequence). The CDR3 region is CASSLGREGLNEQFF. The CDR3 DNA reads as TGTGCCAGCAGCTTAGGGCGGGAGGGCCTTAATGAGCAGTTCTTC.

J is TRBJ2-7 and V is TRBV15; no definite D call. The CDR3 totals 11 residues. The V and J ends lost 1 base and 5 bases respectively, with 3 bases between them. Per germline, CDR1 LNHNV and CDR2 YYDKDF (reference sequence). Written as DNA, the CDR3 is TGTGCCACCAGCAGAGGGCACGAGCAGTACTTC. Translating gives CATSRGHEQYF. Combining the CDR3 with reference TRBV15 and TRBJ2-7 gives the whole variable domain DAMVIQNPRYQVTQFGKPVTLSCSQTLNHNVMYWYQQKSSQAPKLLFHYYDKDFNNEADTPDNFQSRRPNTSFCFLDIRSPGLGDTAMYLCATSRGHEQYFGPGTRLTVT.

The chain is built from TRBV20-1 and TRBJ2-5; no firm D call. The V gene's germline CDR1 is DFQATT and CDR2 SNEGSKA (reference sequence). V lost 6 bases and J 5 bases, leaving 7 bases between the germline ends. This CDR3 has 10 amino acids. The CDR3 bases are TGCAGTGCAGTGCCGGAGACCCAGTACTTC. Its translation: CSAVPETQYF.

This clone was seen a single time. This rearrangement joins TRBV10-3 to TRBJ2-1; 9 bases align to TRBD2. This CDR3 has 15 residues. V lost 7 bases to trimming and J lost 1 base; unmatched junction nucleotides: 5. Germline V CDR1 and CDR2: ENHRY, SYGVKD. CDR3 sequence: CAIKSGGPSYNEQFF. The CDR3 bases are TGTGCCATCAAAAGCGGGGGGCCGTCCTACAATGAGCAGTTCTTC.

The rearrangement uses TRBV6-6 and TRBJ1-2, with D uncertain. Germline assignment: CDR1 MNHNY and CDR2 SVGAGI (reference sequence). Trimming shortened V by 0 bases and J by 4 bases, and 9 bases separated the two germline ends. CDR3 length: 14 residues. CDR3 region: CASSYSWPVYGYTF. The CDR3 DNA follows: TGTGCCAGCAGTTACTCGTGGCCAGTCTATGGCTACACCTTC.

The CDR3 loop is CASSQVGGQGLYEQYF. CDR3 DNA sequence: TGTGCCAGCAGCCAGGTTGGGGGACAGGGCCTCTACGAGCAGTACTTC. The rearrangement links TRBV14 to TRBJ2-7; 9 bases map to TRBD1. This CDR3 contains 16 residues. The V gene's germline CDR1 is SGHDN and CDR2 FVKESK. The V segment lost 3 bases and the J segment 3 bases; nucleotides outside the gene matches: 9.

The chain has TRBV6-5 and TRBJ2-1; D gene unclear. V dropped 7 bases and J dropped 3 bases, with 4 bases sitting between them. Per the germline V gene, CDR1 is MNHEY and CDR2 is SVGAGI. The CDR3 extends over 11 amino acids. CDR3 bases: TGTGCCAGCACCAACTACAATGAGCAGTTCTTC. Translation gives CASTNYNEQFF.

This sequence joins TRBV6-5 and TRBJ1-5, with TRBD1 matching 7 bases. V was clipped by 6 bases and J by 5 bases; unmatched bases: 4. Germline CDR1 and CDR2: MNHEY and SVGAGI. The CDR3 runs 13 residues. The CDR3 loop is CASRQGNYQPQHF. The CDR3, as DNA: TGTGCCAGCAGACAGGGGAACTATCAGCCCCAGCATTTT.

In regard to this clone: Within the sample, other DNA sequences also encode this same CDR3. This chain connects TRBV25-1 to TRBJ2-7, with D unresolved. This CDR3 has 13 residues. Germline V CDR1 and CDR2: MGHDK, SYGVNS. The germline V and J ends were trimmed by 6 bases and 7 bases, with 16 bases remaining between them. The CDR3 bases are TGTGCCAGCAGCCATAATGGTGGGGATGAGCAGTACTTC. Translation: CASSHNGGDEQYF.

This rearrangement joins TRBV11-2 to TRBJ2-7; the D gene is possibly TRBD1 (5 bases). Between the trimmed V and J ends, which lost 1 base and 3 bases, there was a span of 13 bases. CDR1 is SGHAT and CDR2 is FQNNGV in the germline V gene. The CDR3 is made up of 15 amino acids. The CDR3 nucleotides read TGTGCCAGCAGCTTAGTTCTTCTAGGGGACTACGAGCAGTACTTC. Translated: CASSLVLLGDYEQYF.